This T cell receptor beta chain was sequenced for a study of a mutant IDH1 vaccine in newly diagnosed glioma. Whole-study context: The study held visit V12 at week 35 and visit V13 at week 47.

The sample holds one count of this clone. Its target is unknown. Findings of the study overall: Among patients, roughly 94% showed immune responses induced by the vaccine.

Per the germline V gene, CDR1 is LNHDA and CDR2 is SQIVND (reference sequence). The V gene lost 7 bases and the J gene lost 9 bases, with 19 bases spanning the gap. This CDR3 region has 14 residues. Profiled with immunoSEQ multiplex PCR; TCRdb holds only in-frame clones, not every one. The table records approximately 50,000 clones, roughly 87% of them present only once. The time point: week 47, end of study. With topical imiquimod, each dose of the vaccine consisted of 300 ug of mutant IDH1 20-mer peptide. There were eight vaccinations for patients, given in weeks 1, 3, 5, 7, 11, 15, 19 and 23. This sample comprised PBMCs, obtained from a glioma patient whose treatment included an IDH1 peptide vaccine. The TCR comes from a woman in her fifties or sixties with glioma. The gene calls are TRBV19 and TRBJ2-4; D unclear. The CDR3 reads CASTAGELGSIQYF. CDR3 DNA: TGTGCCAGTACCGCTGGGGAACTGGGTAGCATTCAGTACTTC.